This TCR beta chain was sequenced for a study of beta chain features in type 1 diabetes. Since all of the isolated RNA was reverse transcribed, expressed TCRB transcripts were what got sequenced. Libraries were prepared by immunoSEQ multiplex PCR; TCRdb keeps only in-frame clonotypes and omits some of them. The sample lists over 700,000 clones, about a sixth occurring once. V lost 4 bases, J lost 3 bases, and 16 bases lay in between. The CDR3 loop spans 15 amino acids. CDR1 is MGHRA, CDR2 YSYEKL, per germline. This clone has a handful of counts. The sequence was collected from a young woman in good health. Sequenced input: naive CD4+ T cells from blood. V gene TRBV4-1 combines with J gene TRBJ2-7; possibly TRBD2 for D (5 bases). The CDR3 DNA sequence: TGCGCCAGCAGCCCCGGTCTAGTAGCGAACTACGAGCAGTACTTC. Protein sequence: CASSPGLVANYEQYF.